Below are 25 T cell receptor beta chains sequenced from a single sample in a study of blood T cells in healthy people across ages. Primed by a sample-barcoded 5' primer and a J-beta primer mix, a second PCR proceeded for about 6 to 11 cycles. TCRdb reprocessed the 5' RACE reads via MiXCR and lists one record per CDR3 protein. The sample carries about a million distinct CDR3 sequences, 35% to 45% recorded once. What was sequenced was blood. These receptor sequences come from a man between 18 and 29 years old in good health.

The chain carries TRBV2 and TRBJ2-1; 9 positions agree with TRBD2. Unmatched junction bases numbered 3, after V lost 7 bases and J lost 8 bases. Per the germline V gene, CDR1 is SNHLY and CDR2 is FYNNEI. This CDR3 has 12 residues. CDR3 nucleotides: TGTGCCAGCATCGAGCGGGGGGATGAGCAGTTCTTC. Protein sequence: CASIERGDEQFF.

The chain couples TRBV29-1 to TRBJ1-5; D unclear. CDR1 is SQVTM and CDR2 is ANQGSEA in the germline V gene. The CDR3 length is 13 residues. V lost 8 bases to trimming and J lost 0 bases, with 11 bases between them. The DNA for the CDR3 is TGCAGCTTCCAGGATGATAGCAATCAGCCCCAGCATTTT. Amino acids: CSFQDDSNQPQHF.

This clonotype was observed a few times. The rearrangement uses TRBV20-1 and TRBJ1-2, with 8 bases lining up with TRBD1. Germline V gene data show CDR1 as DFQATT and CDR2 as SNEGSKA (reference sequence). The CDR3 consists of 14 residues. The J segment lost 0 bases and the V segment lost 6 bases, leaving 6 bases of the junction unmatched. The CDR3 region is CSAPTGGTNYGYTF. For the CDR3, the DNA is TGCAGTGCGCCTACAGGGGGGACTAACTATGGCTACACCTTC.

The CDR3 DNA reads TGTGCCCGCGGGACAGAAAACACTGAAGCTTTCTTT. Residues: CARGTENTEAFF. The rearrangement links TRBV30 to TRBJ1-1; 7 positions agree with TRBD1. The ends lost 8 bases at V and 2 bases at J; junction bases unmatched: 5. This CDR3 is built from 12 residues. Looked up from germline, CDR1 is GTSNPN and CDR2 is SVGIG (reference sequence).

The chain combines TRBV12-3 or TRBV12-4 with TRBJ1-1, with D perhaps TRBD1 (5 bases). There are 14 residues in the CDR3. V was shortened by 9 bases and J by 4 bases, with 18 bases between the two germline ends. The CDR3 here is CASFGGVASTEAFF. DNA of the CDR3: TGTGCCAGTTTCGGGGGGGTCGCGAGCACTGAAGCTTTCTTT.

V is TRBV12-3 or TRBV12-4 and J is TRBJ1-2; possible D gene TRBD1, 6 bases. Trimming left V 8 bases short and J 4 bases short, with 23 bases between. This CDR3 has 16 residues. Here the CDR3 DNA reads TGTGCCAGCTCTCGACAGGCGGCCCAATCCTTCTATGGCTACACCTTC. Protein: CASSRQAAQSFYGYTF.

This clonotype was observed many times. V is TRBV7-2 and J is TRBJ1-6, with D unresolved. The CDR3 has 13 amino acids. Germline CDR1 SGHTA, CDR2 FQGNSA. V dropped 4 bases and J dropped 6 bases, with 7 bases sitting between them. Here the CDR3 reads CASSSVGNSPLHF. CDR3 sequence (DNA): TGTGCCAGCAGCTCTGTGGGTAATTCACCCCTCCACTTT.

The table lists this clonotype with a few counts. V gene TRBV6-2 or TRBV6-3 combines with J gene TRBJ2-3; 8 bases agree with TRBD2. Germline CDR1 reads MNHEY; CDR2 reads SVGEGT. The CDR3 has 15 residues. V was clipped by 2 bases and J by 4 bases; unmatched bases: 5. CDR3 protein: CASSYDSGAADTQYF. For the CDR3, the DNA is TGTGCCAGCAGTTACGATAGCGGGGCGGCAGATACGCAGTATTTT.

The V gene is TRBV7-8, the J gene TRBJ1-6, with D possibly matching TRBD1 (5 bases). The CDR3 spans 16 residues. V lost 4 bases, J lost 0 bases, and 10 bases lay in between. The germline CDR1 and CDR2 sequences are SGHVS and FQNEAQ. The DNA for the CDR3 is TGTGCCAGCAGCTACAGGACGAGCTCCTATAATTCACCCCTCCACTTT. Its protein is CASSYRTSSYNSPLHF.

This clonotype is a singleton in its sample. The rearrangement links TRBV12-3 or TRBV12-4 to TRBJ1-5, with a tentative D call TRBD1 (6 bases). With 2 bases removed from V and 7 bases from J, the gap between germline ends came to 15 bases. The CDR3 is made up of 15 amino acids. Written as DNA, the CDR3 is TGTGCCAGCAGTTTATATATGGGGGGCGGGCAGCCCCAGCATTTT. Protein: CASSLYMGGGQPQHF.

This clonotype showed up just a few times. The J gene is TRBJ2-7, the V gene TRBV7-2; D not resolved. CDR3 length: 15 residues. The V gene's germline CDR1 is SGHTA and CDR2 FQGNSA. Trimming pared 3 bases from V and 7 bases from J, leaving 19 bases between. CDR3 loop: CASSLSASSYNEQYF. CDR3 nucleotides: TGTGCCAGCAGCTTGTCTGCCAGTTCCTACAATGAGCAGTACTTC. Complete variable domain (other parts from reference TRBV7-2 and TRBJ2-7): GAGVSQSPSNKVTEKGKDVELRCDPISGHTALYWYRQSLGQGLEFLIYFQGNSAPDKSGLPSDRFSAERTGGSVSTLTIQRTQQEDSAVYLCASSLSASSYNEQYFGPGTRLTVT.

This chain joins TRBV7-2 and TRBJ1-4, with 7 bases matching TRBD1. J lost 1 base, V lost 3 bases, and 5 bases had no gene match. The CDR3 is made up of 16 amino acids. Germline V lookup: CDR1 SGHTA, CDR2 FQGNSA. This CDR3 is CASSFLRGGTNEKLFF. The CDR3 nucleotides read TGTGCCAGCAGCTTTCTCAGGGGGGGAACTAATGAAAAACTGTTTTTT.

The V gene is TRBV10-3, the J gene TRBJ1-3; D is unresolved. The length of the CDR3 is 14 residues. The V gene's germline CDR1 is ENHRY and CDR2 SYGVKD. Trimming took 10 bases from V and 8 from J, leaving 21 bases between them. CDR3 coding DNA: TGTGCCAACTCAGGCGGGGAGATGGAAGACACCATATATTTT. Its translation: CANSGGEMEDTIYF.

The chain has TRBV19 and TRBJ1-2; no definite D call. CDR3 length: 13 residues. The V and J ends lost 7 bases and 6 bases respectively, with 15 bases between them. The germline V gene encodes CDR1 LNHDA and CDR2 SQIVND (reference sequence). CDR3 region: CASTIHRFHGYTF. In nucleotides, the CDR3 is TGTGCCAGTACCATACACCGGTTTCATGGCTACACCTTC. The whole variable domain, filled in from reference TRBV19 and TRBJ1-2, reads DGGITQSPKYLFRKEGQNVTLSCEQNLNHDAMYWYRQDPGQGLRLIYYSQIVNDFQKGDIAEGYSVSREKKESFPLTVTSAQKNPTAFYLCASTIHRFHGYTFGSGTRLTVV.

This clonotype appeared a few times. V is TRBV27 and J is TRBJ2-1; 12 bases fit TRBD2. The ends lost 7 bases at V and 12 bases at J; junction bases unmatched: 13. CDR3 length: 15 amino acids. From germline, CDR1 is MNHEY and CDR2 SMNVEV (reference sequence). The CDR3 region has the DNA TGTGCCAGCATCTCGACTAGCGGGGGAAGGGATGGGCAGTTCTTC. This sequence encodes CASISTSGGRDGQFF.

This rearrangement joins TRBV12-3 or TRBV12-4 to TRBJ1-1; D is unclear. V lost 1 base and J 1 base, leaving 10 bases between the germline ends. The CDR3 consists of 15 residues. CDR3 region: CASSLDKTGNTEAFF. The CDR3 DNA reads TGTGCCAGCAGTTTAGATAAGACGGGGAACACTGAAGCTTTCTTT.

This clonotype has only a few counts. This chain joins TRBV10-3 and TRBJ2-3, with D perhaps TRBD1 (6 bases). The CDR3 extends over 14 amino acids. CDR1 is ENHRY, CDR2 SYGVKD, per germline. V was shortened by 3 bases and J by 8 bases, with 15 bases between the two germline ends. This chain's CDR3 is CAISDLGGRATQYF. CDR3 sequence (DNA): TGTGCCATCAGTGATTTAGGGGGAAGAGCTACGCAGTATTTT.

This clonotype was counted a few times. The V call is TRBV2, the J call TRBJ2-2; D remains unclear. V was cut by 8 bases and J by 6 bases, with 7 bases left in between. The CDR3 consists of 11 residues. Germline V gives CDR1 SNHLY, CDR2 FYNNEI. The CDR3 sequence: CASEEAGELFF. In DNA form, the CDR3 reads TGTGCCAGCGAAGAGGCCGGGGAGCTGTTTTTT.

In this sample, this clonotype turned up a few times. In nucleotides, the CDR3 is TGCAGTGCTAGCCATCCAGGCCAAGAGAACTATGGCTACACCTTC. It codes for CSASHPGQENYGYTF. V gene TRBV20-1 combines with J gene TRBJ1-2; unclear D gene. V was clipped by 3 bases and J by 2 bases, with 16 bases between them. The CDR3 extends over 15 amino acids. Germline CDR1 DFQATT, CDR2 SNEGSKA (reference sequence).

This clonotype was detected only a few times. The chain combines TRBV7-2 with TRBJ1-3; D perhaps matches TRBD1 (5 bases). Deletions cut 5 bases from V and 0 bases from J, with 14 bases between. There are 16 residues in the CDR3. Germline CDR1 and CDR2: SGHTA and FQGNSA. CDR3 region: CASSRGGANSGNTIYF. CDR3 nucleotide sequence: TGTGCCAGCAGCCGTGGAGGGGCCAACTCTGGAAACACCATATATTTT.

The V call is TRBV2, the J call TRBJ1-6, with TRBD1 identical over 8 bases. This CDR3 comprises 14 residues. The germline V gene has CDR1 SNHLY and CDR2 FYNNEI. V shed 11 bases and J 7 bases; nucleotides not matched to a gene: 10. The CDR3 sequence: CASSGGIRNSPLHF. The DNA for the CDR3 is TGTGCCTCTTCAGGGGGCATAAGGAATTCACCCCTCCACTTT.

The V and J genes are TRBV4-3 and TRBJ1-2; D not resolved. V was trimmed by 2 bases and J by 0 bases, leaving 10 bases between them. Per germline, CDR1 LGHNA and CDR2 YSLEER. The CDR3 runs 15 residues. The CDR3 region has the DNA TGCGCCAGCAGCCAAATGACGGAAGCTAACTATGGCTACACCTTC. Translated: CASSQMTEANYGYTF.

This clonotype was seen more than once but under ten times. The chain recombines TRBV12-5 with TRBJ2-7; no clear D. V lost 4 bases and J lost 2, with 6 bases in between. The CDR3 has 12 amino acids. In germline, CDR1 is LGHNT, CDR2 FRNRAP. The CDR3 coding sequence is TGTGCTAGTGGTTCCCCCACCTACGAGCAGTACTTC. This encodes CASGSPTYEQYF. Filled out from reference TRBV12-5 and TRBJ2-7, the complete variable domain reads DARVTQTPRHKVTEMGQEVTMRCQPILGHNTVFWYRQTMMQGLELLAYFRNRAPLDDSGMPKDRFSAEMPDATLATLKIQPSEPRDSAVYFCASGSPTYEQYFGPGTRLTVT.

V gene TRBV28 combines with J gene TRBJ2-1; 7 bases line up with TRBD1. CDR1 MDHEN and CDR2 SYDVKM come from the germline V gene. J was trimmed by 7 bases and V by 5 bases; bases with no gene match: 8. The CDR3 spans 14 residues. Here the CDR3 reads CASSRRDSKNEQFF. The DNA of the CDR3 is TGTGCCAGCAGTCGACGGGACAGCAAGAATGAGCAGTTCTTC. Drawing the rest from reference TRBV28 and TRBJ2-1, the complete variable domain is DVKVTQSSRYLVKRTGEKVFLECVQDMDHENMFWYRQDPGLGLRLIYFSYDVKMKEKGDIPEGYSVSREKKERFSLILESASTNQTSMYLCASSRRDSKNEQFFGPGTRLTVL.

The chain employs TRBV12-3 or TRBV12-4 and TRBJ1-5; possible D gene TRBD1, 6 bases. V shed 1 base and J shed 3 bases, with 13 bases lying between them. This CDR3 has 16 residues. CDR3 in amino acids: CASSLVVGGVNQPQHF. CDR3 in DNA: TGTGCCAGCAGTTTAGTGGTAGGGGGAGTCAATCAGCCCCAGCATTTT.